This passage covers 28 T cell receptor beta chains from one sample sequenced in a study of cytomegalovirus exposure and HLA in healthy donors. This PCR relied on a set of 60 Vbeta primers and 13 Jbeta primers. This table comes from immunoSEQ multiplex PCR, and its TCRdb copy is limited to in-frame clones, with some not included. The data show roughly 150,000 clones, 82% seen once. The sequencing sample was made of PBMCs. Receptor source: a woman aged 50 to 60 in good health and CMV-seropositive.

CDR3 sequence: CASSSRDSTSSYEQYF. The DNA of the CDR3 is TGTGCCAGCAGTTCACGGGACAGCACTAGCTCCTACGAGCAGTACTTC. This chain links TRBV27 with TRBJ2-7; 7 positions agree with TRBD1. This CDR3 has 16 amino acids. Germline V lookup: CDR1 MNHEY, CDR2 SMNVEV (reference sequence). Unmatched junction bases numbered 9, after V lost 4 bases and J lost 0 bases.

The chain combines TRBV13 with TRBJ1-4, with 7 bases matching TRBD1. The CDR3 runs to 16 residues. Germline lookup yields CDR1 PRHDT and CDR2 FYEKMQ (reference sequence). V gave up 5 bases and J gave up 5 bases; unmatched junction bases: 11. The CDR3 nucleotides are TGTGCCAGCAGCGCCACAGGGGCCCTAACAAATGAAAAACTGTTTTTT. The encoded protein is CASSATGALTNEKLFF.

The chain links TRBV7-8 to TRBJ1-2; D gene uncertain. There are 13 residues in the CDR3. V shed 6 bases and J shed 8 bases, with 16 bases lying between them. Germline CDR1 SGHVS, CDR2 FQNEAQ. CDR3 sequence reads: CASSSPGSLGYTF. DNA of the CDR3: TGTGCCAGCAGTTCGCCGGGGTCTTTGGGCTACACCTTC.

The chain uses TRBV5-6 and TRBJ2-5; TRBD1 matches at 7 bases. V gave up 1 base and J gave up 5 bases; unmatched junction bases: 11. Germline-derived CDR1 and CDR2 are SGHDT and YYEEEE. There are 16 residues in the CDR3. As DNA, the CDR3 is TGTGCCAGCAGCTTGTCTCGACAGGGTAAAACGGAGACCCAGTACTTC. Protein product: CASSLSRQGKTETQYF.

This chain links TRBV2 with TRBJ2-7, with D tentatively TRBD2 (6 bases). The ends were cut back, 6 bases at V and 2 bases at J, with 11 bases in the middle. The CDR3 covers 13 residues. Germline-derived CDR1 and CDR2 are SNHLY and FYNNEI. Written as DNA, the CDR3 is TGTGCCAGCAGGAACGGGGAGGCCTACGAGCAGTACTTC. Amino acid sequence: CASRNGEAYEQYF.

The chain links TRBV7-6 to TRBJ2-1; D may be TRBD2 (6 bases). Germline values: CDR1 SGHVS, CDR2 FNYEAQ. V was clipped by 3 bases and J by 4 bases, with 7 bases between them. This CDR3 region has 13 residues. CDR3 sequence (DNA): TGTGCCAGCAGCTTTGGAGGGTACAATGAGCAGTTCTTC. Translating gives CASSFGGYNEQFF.

The chain joins TRBV15 to TRBJ2-5; 12 positions agree with TRBD2. The trim removed 0 bases at V and 5 bases at J, leaving 4 bases unmatched. This CDR3 is built from 16 residues. Germline CDR1 reads LNHNV; CDR2 reads YYDKDF (reference sequence). CDR3 in amino acids: CATSRDLAGGHETQYF. The CDR3 coding sequence is TGTGCCACCAGCAGAGATCTAGCGGGGGGGCACGAGACCCAGTACTTC.

The rearrangement uses TRBV7-9 and TRBJ2-3, with D unresolved. Germline V CDR1 and CDR2: SEHNR, FQNEAQ (reference sequence). V gave up 5 bases and J gave up 4 bases, with 7 bases separating them. This CDR3 has 12 amino acids. CDR3 protein: CASSLLSDTQYF. In DNA form, the CDR3 reads TGTGCCAGCAGCCTCCTGTCAGATACGCAGTATTTT.

This clone was seen a handful of times. The CDR3 is CASRSGQYEQYF. DNA of the CDR3: TGTGCCAGCAGATCGGGACAATACGAGCAGTACTTC. The chain uses TRBV6-6 and TRBJ2-7; perhaps TRBD1 as D (6 bases). This CDR3 has 12 amino acids. The germline V gene encodes CDR1 MNHNY and CDR2 SVGAGI (reference sequence). The V gene lost 6 bases and the J gene lost 4 bases, with 10 bases spanning the gap.

This clone was observed a single time. The chain carries TRBV30 and TRBJ1-2; D gene uncertain. Germline-derived CDR1 and CDR2 are GTSNPN and SVGIG (reference sequence). V lost 5 bases to trimming and J lost 4 bases, with 11 bases between them. The CDR3 runs to 12 residues. CDR3 loop: CAWATHLYGYTF. For the CDR3, the DNA is TGTGCCTGGGCTACTCATCTCTATGGCTACACCTTC.

The chain uses TRBV7-9 and TRBJ2-7; TRBD2 is a possible D gene (6 bases). The ends were cut back, 5 bases at V and 3 bases at J, with 20 bases in the middle. The CDR3 sequence is 16 residues long. Germline lookup yields CDR1 SEHNR and CDR2 FQNEAQ (reference sequence). The CDR3 DNA follows: TGTGCCAGCAGCCAACCCGCCGGAAGGGGAGGCTACGAGCAGTACTTC. It specifies CASSQPAGRGGYEQYF.

The genes are TRBV2 and TRBJ1-5, with D maybe TRBD1 (5 bases). The CDR3 is 13 residues long. From germline, CDR1 is SNHLY and CDR2 FYNNEI. The germline V and J ends were trimmed by 3 bases and 13 bases, with 16 bases remaining between them. CDR3 loop: CASSDQTLGGQHF. Written as DNA, the CDR3 is TGTGCCAGCAGTGACCAAACCCTGGGGGGGCAGCATTTT.

This clone came up once. The chain's CDR3 is CASSETGTPGANVLTF. The CDR3 bases are TGTGCCAGCAGTGAAACTGGGACTCCTGGGGCCAACGTCCTGACTTTC. The chain combines TRBV6-1 with TRBJ2-6, with D possibly TRBD2 on 6 matching bases. V was shortened by 2 bases and J by 2 bases, with 10 bases between the two germline ends. Per the germline V gene, CDR1 is MNHNS and CDR2 is SASEGT. The CDR3 runs to 16 residues.

This chain joins TRBV6-6 and TRBJ1-4; no firm D call. Looked up from germline, CDR1 is MNHNY and CDR2 is SVGAGI (reference sequence). The CDR3 runs 13 residues. The V gene lost 7 bases and the J gene lost 0 bases, with 6 bases spanning the gap. Written as DNA, the CDR3 is TGTGCCAGCAACAGAGCAACTAATGAAAAACTGTTTTTT. Translation gives CASNRATNEKLFF.

This clone is a singleton in its sample. The J gene is TRBJ1-1, the V gene TRBV6-5; TRBD1 aligns across 8 bases. CDR3 length: 14 residues. V gave up 5 bases and J gave up 11 bases; unmatched junction bases: 13. Germline lookup yields CDR1 MNHEY and CDR2 SVGAGI. CDR3 bases: TGTGCCAGCAGTCACACCGGGACAGGAGGATTGGCTTTCTTT. The encoded protein is CASSHTGTGGLAFF.

The chain links TRBV5-1 to TRBJ2-7, with TRBD1 identical over 7 bases. V lost 0 bases and J lost 0; bases outside the gene matches: 3. Looked up from germline, CDR1 is SGHRS and CDR2 is YFSETQ. The CDR3 extends over 15 amino acids. This chain's CDR3 is CASSLEGDSSYEQYF. The CDR3 coding sequence is TGCGCCAGCAGCTTGGAAGGGGACAGCTCCTACGAGCAGTACTTC.

CDR3 protein: CASSFNPGQGAEAFF. CDR3 coding DNA: TGTGCCAGCAGCTTTAATCCGGGACAGGGGGCTGAAGCTTTCTTT. The chain couples TRBV13 to TRBJ1-1, with TRBD1 matching 11 bases. The CDR3 is 15 residues long. The germline V gene encodes CDR1 PRHDT and CDR2 FYEKMQ (reference sequence). The V and J ends lost 3 bases and 6 bases, in that order; junction bases with no gene match: 6.

This chain uses TRBV28 with TRBJ1-5, with 9 bases lining up with TRBD1. The CDR3 runs 15 residues. V lost 5 bases and J lost 5; bases outside the gene matches: 7. CDR1 and CDR2 from the germline V gene are MDHEN and SYDVKM. This CDR3 is CASSITGGAYQPQHF. CDR3 coding DNA: TGTGCCAGCAGTATCACAGGGGGCGCATATCAGCCCCAGCATTTT.

The chain recombines TRBV19 with TRBJ2-3, with TRBD2 matching over 11 bases. Germline V gives CDR1 LNHDA, CDR2 SQIVND (reference sequence). This CDR3 has 15 amino acids. Germline trimming cut 6 bases from V and 4 bases from J; bases unmatched to any gene: 6. CDR3 bases: TGTGCCAGTAGACCTACTAGCGGGGGCTCAGATACGCAGTATTTT. It specifies CASRPTSGGSDTQYF.

The chain links TRBV23-1 to TRBJ2-7, with TRBD1 identical over 8 bases. TRBV23-1 is assigned to the ORF class and has an uncertain function. The CDR3 sequence is 19 residues long. V shed 10 bases, J shed 1 base, and the junction held 24 bases outside the gene matches. The DNA for the CDR3 is TGCGCCAACACCAAGGTCCCCAGGGGGCGCTCGGCTTGTTCCTACGAGCAGTACTTC. Translated: CANTKVPRGRSACSYEQYF.

The sample holds a few counts of this clone. V gene TRBV29-1 combines with J gene TRBJ2-2; 9 nucleotides match TRBD1. CDR3 length: 13 amino acids. Germline trimming cut 7 bases from V and 5 bases from J; bases unmatched to any gene: 5. CDR1 SQVTM and CDR2 ANQGSEA come from the germline V gene. The CDR3 loop reads CSAGQGLTGELFF. CDR3 DNA: TGCAGCGCTGGACAGGGGCTTACCGGGGAGCTGTTTTTT.

V gene TRBV5-4 combines with J gene TRBJ2-3, with D possibly TRBD1 on 6 matching bases. The ends were cut back, 4 bases at V and 0 bases at J, with 15 bases in the middle. Germline loops: CDR1 SGHNT, CDR2 YYREEE (reference sequence). CDR3 length: 16 amino acids. CDR3 DNA: TGTGCCAGCAGCCTGGGCGTAGGGGGAAGCACAGATACGCAGTATTTT. Its protein product is CASSLGVGGSTDTQYF. Full variable domain (missing parts from reference TRBV5-4 and TRBJ2-3): ETGVTQSPTHLIKTRGQQVTLRCSSQSGHNTVSWYQQALGQGPQFIFQYYREEENGRGNFPPRFSGLQFPNYSSELNVNALELDDSALYLCASSLGVGGSTDTQYFGPGTRLTVL.

The sample holds one count of this clone. The rearrangement links TRBV6-1 to TRBJ1-4; the D gene is possibly TRBD1 (5 bases). The germline V gene encodes CDR1 MNHNS and CDR2 SASEGT. This CDR3 has 16 residues. The germline V and J ends were trimmed by 3 bases and 5 bases, with 16 bases remaining between them. CDR3 sequence: CASSDGGTLANEKLFF. CDR3 in DNA: TGTGCCAGCAGTGACGGGGGAACGTTGGCGAATGAAAAACTGTTTTTT.

This chain joins TRBV19 and TRBJ1-4; TRBD1 matches 7 bases. CDR3 length: 15 residues. With 8 bases clipped from V and 4 bases from J, the junction kept 10 bases outside the gene matches. CDR1 and CDR2 (germline): LNHDA, SQIVND (reference sequence). CDR3 sequence (DNA): TGTGCCAGTTCATGGGAGACAGGGCTTAATGAAAAACTGTTTTTT. Protein: CASSWETGLNEKLFF.

CDR3 sequence reads: CATSRAQNNEKLFF. Here the CDR3 DNA reads TGTGCCACCAGCAGAGCCCAGAATAATGAAAAACTGTTTTTT. The V and J genes are TRBV15 and TRBJ1-4, with D uncertain. Germline loops: CDR1 LNHNV, CDR2 YYDKDF (reference sequence). This CDR3 region has 14 residues. The V end was cut by 1 base, the J end by 4 bases, with 7 bases between.

The rearrangement uses TRBV2 and TRBJ1-1; 8 bases fit TRBD1. CDR3 length equals 15 residues. CDR1 is SNHLY and CDR2 is FYNNEI in the germline V gene. The V and J ends lost 8 bases and 5 bases, in that order; junction bases with no gene match: 13. CDR3 DNA sequence: TGTGCCAGCCTCCCGGTGGGGACAGGAAGAACTGAAGCTTTCTTT. Translated: CASLPVGTGRTEAFF.

As for this clone: The same CDR3 arises from other DNA sequences in this sample as well. The chain employs TRBV10-2 and TRBJ2-7, with D hard to call. The CDR3 is made up of 12 amino acids. The V and J ends lost 0 bases and 4 bases respectively, with 4 bases between them. Germline loops: CDR1 WSHSY, CDR2 SAAADI. The CDR3: CASSESSYEQYF. The CDR3 DNA sequence: TGCGCCAGCAGTGAGTCGTCGTACGAGCAGTACTTC.

The sample holds a few counts of this clone. The genes are TRBV5-1 and TRBJ2-2; possibly TRBD2 for D (6 bases). This CDR3 is built from 12 residues. Germline-derived CDR1 and CDR2 are SGHRS and YFSETQ. The germline V and J ends were trimmed by 3 bases and 7 bases, with 7 bases remaining between them. The CDR3 protein is CASSSAGGELFF. Here the CDR3 DNA reads TGCGCCAGCAGCTCAGCGGGCGGGGAGCTGTTTTTT.